The 18 T cell receptor beta chains listed next were all sequenced from one sample in a study of blood T cell repertoires in COVID-19. Assay used: immunoSEQ multiplex PCR; TCRdb lists only in-frame clones, some missing. The table lists some 520,000 clones, roughly 89% of them singletons. Specimen: peripheral blood. The source is a young man with COVID-19, enrolled during active disease.

This chain links TRBV3-1 (or the pseudogene TRBV3-2) with TRBJ2-1, with 10 bases aligning to TRBD2. The CDR3 has 19 residues. CDR1 is LGHDT and CDR2 is YNNKEL in the germline V gene (reference sequence). J lost 5 bases, V lost 0 bases, and 13 bases had no gene match. The CDR3 reads CASSQDVPLTSGSHNEQFF. CDR3 bases: TGTGCCAGCAGCCAAGATGTCCCACTGACTAGCGGGTCTCACAATGAGCAGTTCTTC.

The V and J genes are TRBV19 and TRBJ1-1; 7 bases agree with TRBD1. This CDR3 region has 14 residues. Germline CDR1 and CDR2: LNHDA and SQIVND (reference sequence). J lost 5 bases, V lost 5 bases, and 8 bases had no gene match. The CDR3 protein is CASSAGQARTEAFF. CDR3 bases: TGTGCCAGTAGTGCTGGACAGGCGAGGACTGAAGCTTTCTTT.

The V gene is TRBV5-1, the J gene TRBJ2-7; TRBD1 agrees at 9 bases. Germline V gene lookup returns CDR1 SGHRS and CDR2 YFSETQ. With 9 bases clipped from V and 5 bases from J, the junction kept 3 bases outside the gene matches. CDR3 length: 11 residues. CDR3 nucleotides: TGCGCCACCCGGGACAGGGACGAGCAGTACTTC. Translated: CATRDRDEQYF.

This clone was recorded once. The chain joins TRBV2 to TRBJ1-2, with 9 bases matching TRBD1. Trimming cost V 7 bases and J 5 bases; bases outside gene matches: 8. The CDR3 covers 14 residues. Germline-derived CDR1 and CDR2 are SNHLY and FYNNEI. This CDR3 is CASILGQGLYGYTF. For the CDR3, the DNA is TGTGCCAGCATCCTTGGACAGGGGCTTTATGGCTACACCTTC.

V is TRBV27 and J is TRBJ1-6, with 9 bases that match TRBD1. Germline assignment: CDR1 MNHEY and CDR2 SMNVEV (reference sequence). There are 12 residues in the CDR3. V dropped 9 bases and J dropped 8; count of bases not matched to a gene: 2. CDR3 amino acids: CASRDRDSPLHF. The CDR3 DNA is TGTGCCAGTAGGGACAGGGATTCACCCCTCCACTTT.

In this sample, this clone turned up a few times. Other nucleotide sequences in the sample specify the same CDR3. The chain carries TRBV3-1 (or the pseudogene TRBV3-2) and TRBJ2-1; 13 nucleotides line up with TRBD2. J lost 4 bases, V lost 4 bases, and 1 base had no gene match. This CDR3 region has 15 residues. Germline V lookup: CDR1 LGHDT, CDR2 YNNKEL (reference sequence). CDR3 loop: CASSLGLAGYNEQFF. The DNA for the CDR3 is TGTGCCAGCAGCCTGGGACTAGCGGGGTACAATGAGCAGTTCTTC.

The chain is built from TRBV4-2 and TRBJ1-6; possibly TRBD1 for D (5 bases). Trimming removed 5 bases at V and 7 bases at J, with 15 bases between. CDR1 and CDR2 (germline): LGHNA, YNFKEQ. The CDR3 totals 15 residues. The CDR3 spells CASSSPATANSPLHF. CDR3 DNA sequence: TGTGCCAGCAGCTCGCCCGCGACAGCCAATTCACCCCTCCACTTT.

For this clone: This sample includes further DNA sequences coding for the same CDR3. The chain uses TRBV3-1 (or the pseudogene TRBV3-2) and TRBJ2-1; the match to TRBD2 covers 11 bases. Germline CDR1 and CDR2: LGHDT and YNNKEL (reference sequence). V shed 4 bases, J shed 3 bases, and the junction held 2 bases outside the gene matches. There are 15 residues in the CDR3. Written as DNA, the CDR3 is TGTGCCAGCAGCCTTGGACTAGCGGGCTACAATGAGCAGTTCTTC. Protein: CASSLGLAGYNEQFF.

This clone was recorded only once. This rearrangement joins TRBV6-6 to TRBJ2-2; D might be TRBD1 (6 bases). The CDR3 runs to 15 residues. V lost 4 bases, J lost 7 bases, and 16 bases lay in between. In germline, CDR1 is MNHNY, CDR2 SVGAGI (reference sequence). The CDR3 loop is CASSSGQYRGGELFF. The CDR3 nucleotides are TGTGCCAGCAGTTCCGGACAGTACCGGGGCGGGGAGCTGTTTTTT.

The chain carries TRBV3-1 (or the pseudogene TRBV3-2) and TRBJ2-7; D call uncertain. The CDR3 runs 13 residues. From germline, CDR1 is LGHDT and CDR2 YNNKEL (reference sequence). Trimming took off 0 bases at V and 6 bases at J, with 9 bases between the two ends. The CDR3: CASSQDSTGEQYF. The CDR3 DNA reads TGTGCCAGCAGCCAAGACAGTACGGGCGAGCAGTACTTC.

The chain uses TRBV6-5 and TRBJ2-1, with 12 bases matching TRBD2. The V gene end was trimmed by 2 bases and the J gene end by 10 bases; junction bases not matched to a gene: 6. This CDR3 has 15 residues. Germline values: CDR1 MNHEY, CDR2 SVGAGI. CDR3 DNA sequence: TGTGCCAGCAGTTACGAGCCGGGACTAGCGGGCGAGCAGTTCTTC. Translating it yields CASSYEPGLAGEQFF.

V and J are TRBV27 and TRBJ1-2, with a possible D match to TRBD1 (5 bases). V dropped 4 bases and J dropped 4 bases, with 10 bases sitting between them. CDR3 length equals 13 residues. Germline V CDR1 and CDR2: MNHEY, SMNVEV (reference sequence). CDR3: CASSSRAAYGYTF. CDR3 DNA sequence: TGTGCCAGCAGTTCCAGGGCAGCCTATGGCTACACCTTC.

The DNA of the CDR3 is TGTGCCAGCAGCCCCCTGCCGGACACCGGGGAGCTGTTTTTT. Protein sequence: CASSPLPDTGELFF. The V gene is TRBV7-2, the J gene TRBJ2-2; no reliable D call. From germline, CDR1 is SGHTA and CDR2 FQGNSA. Deletions cut 5 bases from V and 3 bases from J, with 10 bases between. This CDR3 contains 14 residues.

The V call is TRBV3-1 (or the pseudogene TRBV3-2), the J call TRBJ2-5, with 10 bases matching TRBD2. The CDR3 loop spans 19 amino acids. Germline V gene lookup returns CDR1 LGHDT and CDR2 YNNKEL (reference sequence). The V segment lost 0 bases and the J segment 5 bases; nucleotides outside the gene matches: 15. The CDR3 nucleotides read TGTGCCAGCAGCCAAGAGGGTTTTGGGAGCGGGAGGGCCCGGGAGACCCAGTACTTC. This codes for CASSQEGFGSGRARETQYF.

This rearrangement joins TRBV7-3 to TRBJ2-1, with 8 bases lining up with TRBD2. The germline V gene encodes CDR1 SGHTA and CDR2 FQGTGA. This CDR3 has 15 residues. V lost 5 bases and J lost 8; bases outside the gene matches: 11. The CDR3 here is CASSPSGLGADEQFF. The CDR3 DNA is TGTGCCAGCAGCCCGTCGGGACTAGGCGCGGATGAGCAGTTCTTC.

The V call is TRBV6-5, the J call TRBJ2-7, with 7 nucleotides matching TRBD2. Unmatched junction bases numbered 5, after V lost 7 bases and J lost 5 bases. CDR3 size: 12 residues. CDR1 and CDR2 (germline): MNHEY, SVGAGI. The DNA of the CDR3 is TGTGCCAGCACCTGGGGGGGTCACGAGCAGTACTTC. Amino acid sequence: CASTWGGHEQYF.

The chain links TRBV7-2 to TRBJ1-2; D is ambiguous. The V and J ends lost 2 bases and 6 bases respectively, with 13 bases between them. The CDR3 has 14 residues. In germline, CDR1 is SGHTA, CDR2 FQGNSA. CDR3: CASSLRFTSHGYTF. CDR3 DNA: TGTGCCAGCAGCTTAAGGTTTACTAGTCATGGCTACACCTTC. Full variable domain (remainder filled in from reference TRBV7-2 and TRBJ1-2): GAGVSQSPSNKVTEKGKDVELRCDPISGHTALYWYRQSLGQGLEFLIYFQGNSAPDKSGLPSDRFSAERTGGSVSTLTIQRTQQEDSAVYLCASSLRFTSHGYTFGSGTRLTVV.

The chain links TRBV19 to TRBJ1-2; no clear D. CDR1 is LNHDA and CDR2 is SQIVND in the germline V gene (reference sequence). The CDR3 extends over 15 amino acids. Trimming cost V 1 base and J 4 bases, with 13 bases left between them. In DNA, the CDR3 is TGTGCCAGTAGTATAGCTCGGACTGACTCCTATGGCTACACCTTC. This encodes CASSIARTDSYGYTF.